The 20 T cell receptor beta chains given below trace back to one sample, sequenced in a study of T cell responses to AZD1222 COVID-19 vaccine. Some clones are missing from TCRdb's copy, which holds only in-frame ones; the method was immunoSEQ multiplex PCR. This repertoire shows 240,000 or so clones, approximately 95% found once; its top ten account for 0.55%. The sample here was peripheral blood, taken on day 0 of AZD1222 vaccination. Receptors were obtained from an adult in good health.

CDR3 nucleotide sequence: TGTGCCAGCAGTGAAGGAGGGGCTGGGGCCAACGTCCTGACTTTC. It is translated as CASSEGGAGANVLTF. The chain uses TRBV2 and TRBJ2-6, with D perhaps being TRBD1 or TRBD2 (5 bases each). CDR1 is SNHLY, CDR2 FYNNEI, per germline. The CDR3 has 15 residues. V was shortened by 1 base and J by 2 bases, with 6 bases between the two germline ends.

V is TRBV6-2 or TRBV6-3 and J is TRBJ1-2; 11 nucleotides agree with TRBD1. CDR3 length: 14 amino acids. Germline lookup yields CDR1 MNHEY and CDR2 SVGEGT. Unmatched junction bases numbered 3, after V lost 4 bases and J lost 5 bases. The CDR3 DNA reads TGTGCCAGCAGTTCGGACAGGGGGCATTATGGCTACACCTTC. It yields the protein CASSSDRGHYGYTF.

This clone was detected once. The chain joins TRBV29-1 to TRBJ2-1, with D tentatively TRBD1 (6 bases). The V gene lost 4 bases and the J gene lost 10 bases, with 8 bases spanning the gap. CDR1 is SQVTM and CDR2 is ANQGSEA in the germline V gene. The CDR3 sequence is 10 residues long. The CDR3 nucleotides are TGCAGCGTTGCAGGGGAGGAGCAGTTCTTC. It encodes CSVAGEEQFF.

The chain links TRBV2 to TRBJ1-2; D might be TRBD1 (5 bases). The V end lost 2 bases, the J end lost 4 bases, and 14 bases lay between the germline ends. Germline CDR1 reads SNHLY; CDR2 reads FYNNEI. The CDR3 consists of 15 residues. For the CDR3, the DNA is TGTGCCAGCAGTGAATATCGAGGGGCAGTCTATGGCTACACCTTC. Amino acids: CASSEYRGAVYGYTF. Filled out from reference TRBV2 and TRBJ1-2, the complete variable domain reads EPEVTQTPSHQVTQMGQEVILRCVPISNHLYFYWYRQILGQKVEFLVSFYNNEISEKSEIFDDQFSVERPDGSNFTLKIRSTKLEDSAMYFCASSEYRGAVYGYTFGSGTRLTVV.

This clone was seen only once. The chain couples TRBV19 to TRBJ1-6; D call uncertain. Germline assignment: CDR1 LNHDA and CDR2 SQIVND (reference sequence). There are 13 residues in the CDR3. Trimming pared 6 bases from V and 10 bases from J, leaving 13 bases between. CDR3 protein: CASRYRSGSPLHF. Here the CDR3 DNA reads TGTGCCAGTAGATACCGCTCGGGGTCACCCCTCCACTTT.

The CDR3 protein is CASSEALLAGGIQETQYF. The CDR3 DNA follows: TGTGCCAGCAGTGAAGCGCTTTTGGCGGGGGGGATTCAAGAGACCCAGTACTTC. J is TRBJ2-5 and V is TRBV2, with 9 nucleotides matching TRBD2. The V gene's germline CDR1 is SNHLY and CDR2 FYNNEI. The V gene end was trimmed by 0 bases and the J gene end by 2 bases; junction bases not matched to a gene: 10. The CDR3 totals 18 residues.

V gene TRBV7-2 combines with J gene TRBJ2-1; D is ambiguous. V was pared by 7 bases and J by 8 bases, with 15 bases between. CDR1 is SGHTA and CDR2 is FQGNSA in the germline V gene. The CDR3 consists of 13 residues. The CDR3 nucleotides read TGTGCCAGCACTCTCAAGGGTAGTTATGAGCAGTTCTTC. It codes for CASTLKGSYEQFF.

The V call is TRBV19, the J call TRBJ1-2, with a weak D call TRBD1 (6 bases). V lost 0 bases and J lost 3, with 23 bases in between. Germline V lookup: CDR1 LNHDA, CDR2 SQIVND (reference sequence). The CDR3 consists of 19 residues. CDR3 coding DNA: TGTGCCAGTAGTATAGAGCGGGGGCGCAGGAGTCGGGATGACTATGGCTACACCTTC. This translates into CASSIERGRRSRDDYGYTF.

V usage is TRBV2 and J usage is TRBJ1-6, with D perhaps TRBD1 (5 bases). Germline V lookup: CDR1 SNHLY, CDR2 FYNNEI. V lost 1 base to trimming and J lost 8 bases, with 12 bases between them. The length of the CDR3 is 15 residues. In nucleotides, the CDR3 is TGTGCCAGCAGTGAAGTTGGCAGGGAGGATTCACCCCTCCACTTT. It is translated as CASSEVGREDSPLHF.

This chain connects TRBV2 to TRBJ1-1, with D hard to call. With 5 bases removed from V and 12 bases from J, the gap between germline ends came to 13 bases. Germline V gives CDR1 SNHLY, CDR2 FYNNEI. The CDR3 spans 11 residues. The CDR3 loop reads CASSLFGGSFF. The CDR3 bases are TGTGCCAGCAGTTTATTCGGCGGCTCTTTCTTT.

In nucleotides, the CDR3 is TGTGCCAGCAGCTTAGGGAACCACCGGGCGAACACTGAAGCTTTCTTT. This translates into CASSLGNHRANTEAFF. The chain employs TRBV7-9 and TRBJ1-1, with no clear D. Trimming cost V 1 base and J 1 base, with 13 bases left between them. Germline V gives CDR1 SEHNR, CDR2 FQNEAQ (reference sequence). The CDR3 spans 16 residues.

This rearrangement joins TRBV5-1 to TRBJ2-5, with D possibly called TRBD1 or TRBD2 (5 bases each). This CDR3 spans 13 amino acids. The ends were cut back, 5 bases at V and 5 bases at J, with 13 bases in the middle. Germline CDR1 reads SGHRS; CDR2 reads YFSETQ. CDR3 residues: CASSIPGTETQYF. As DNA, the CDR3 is TGCGCCAGCAGTATACCAGGGACGGAGACCCAGTACTTC.

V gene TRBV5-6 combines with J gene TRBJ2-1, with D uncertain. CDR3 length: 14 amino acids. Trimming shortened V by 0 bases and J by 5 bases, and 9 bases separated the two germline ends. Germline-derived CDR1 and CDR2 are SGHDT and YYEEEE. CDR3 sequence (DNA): TGTGCCAGCAGCTTGGGGGCAGGACACAATGAGCAGTTCTTC. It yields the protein CASSLGAGHNEQFF.

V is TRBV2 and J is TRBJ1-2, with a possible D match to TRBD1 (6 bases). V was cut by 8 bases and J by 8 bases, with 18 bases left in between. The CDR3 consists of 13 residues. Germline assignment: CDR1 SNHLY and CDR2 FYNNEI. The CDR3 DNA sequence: TGTGCCAGCCGGGAACAGGGTGAAGACGGCTACACCTTC. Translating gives CASREQGEDGYTF.

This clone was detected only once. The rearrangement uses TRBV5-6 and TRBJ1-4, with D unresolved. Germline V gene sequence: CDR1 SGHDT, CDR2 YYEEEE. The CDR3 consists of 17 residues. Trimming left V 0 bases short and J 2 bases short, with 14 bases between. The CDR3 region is CASSLAALPATNEKLFF. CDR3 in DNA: TGTGCCAGCAGCTTGGCCGCCCTACCGGCGACTAATGAAAAACTGTTTTTT.

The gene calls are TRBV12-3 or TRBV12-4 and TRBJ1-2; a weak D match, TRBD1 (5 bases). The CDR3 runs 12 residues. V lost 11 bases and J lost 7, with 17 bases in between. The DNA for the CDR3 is TGTGCCCAGTGGGGACGGAGGGTTGGCTACACCTTC. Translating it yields CAQWGRRVGYTF.

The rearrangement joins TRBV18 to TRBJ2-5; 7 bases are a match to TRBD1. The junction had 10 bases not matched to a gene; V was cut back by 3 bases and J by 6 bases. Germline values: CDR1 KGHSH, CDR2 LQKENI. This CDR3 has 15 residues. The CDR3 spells CASSPFKGQEKTQYF. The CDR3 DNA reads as TGTGCCAGCTCACCCTTTAAAGGACAGGAGAAGACCCAGTACTTC.

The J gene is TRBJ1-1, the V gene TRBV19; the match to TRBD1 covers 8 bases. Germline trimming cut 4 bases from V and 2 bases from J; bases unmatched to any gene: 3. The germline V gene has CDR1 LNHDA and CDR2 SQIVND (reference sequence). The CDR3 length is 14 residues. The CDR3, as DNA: TGTGCCAGTAGTAAGGACAGGGTTAACACTGAAGCTTTCTTT. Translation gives CASSKDRVNTEAFF.

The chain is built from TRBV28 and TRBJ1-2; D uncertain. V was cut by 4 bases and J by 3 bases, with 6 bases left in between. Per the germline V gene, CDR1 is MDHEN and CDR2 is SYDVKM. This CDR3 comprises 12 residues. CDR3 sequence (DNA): TGTGCCAGCAGTTCCTCCGACTATGGCTACACCTTC. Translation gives CASSSSDYGYTF.

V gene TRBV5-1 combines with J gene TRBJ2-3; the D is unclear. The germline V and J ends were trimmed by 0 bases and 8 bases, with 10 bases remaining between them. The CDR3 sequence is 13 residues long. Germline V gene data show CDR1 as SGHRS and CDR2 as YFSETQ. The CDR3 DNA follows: TGCGCCAGCAGCTTGGTTCCCTCAGGTACGCAGTATTTT. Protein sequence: CASSLVPSGTQYF.